Below are 31 T cell receptor beta chains sequenced from a single sample in a study of blood T cells in healthy people across ages. Primers used in a second PCR of about 7 to 12 cycles were a sample-barcoded 5' primer and a J-beta primer mix. MiXCR, applied by TCRdb to the 5' RACE reads, yields one record per CDR3 protein. The sample yields 1.5 million to 2 million distinct CDR3 sequences, 28% seen once. Sequencing input: blood. These receptor sequences come from a woman younger than 45 in good health.

This clonotype was detected ten times or more. V usage is TRBV9 and J usage is TRBJ1-5, with 8 bases aligning to TRBD1. Germline CDR1 reads SGDLS; CDR2 reads YYNGEE. The CDR3 extends over 15 amino acids. V shed 3 bases, J shed 2 bases, and the junction held 4 bases outside the gene matches. This chain's CDR3 is CASSATGQGNQPQHF. CDR3 nucleotide sequence: TGTGCCAGCAGCGCCACGGGACAGGGCAATCAGCCCCAGCATTTT.

The table lists this clonotype with a few counts. In DNA form, the CDR3 reads TGTGCCAGCAGAAACACCGAGCAGTACTTC. Translated: CASRNTEQYF. The chain recombines TRBV2 with TRBJ2-5, with D unresolved. The last part of the DNA fits TRBJ2-7 better; the J call may be wrong. CDR1 is SNHLY, CDR2 FYNNEI, per germline. This CDR3 has 10 amino acids.

This clonotype was counted only a few times. V and J are TRBV29-1 and TRBJ2-3; a possible D gene is TRBD2 (7 bases). V shed 3 bases and J shed 5 bases, with 15 bases lying between them. The CDR3 has 14 residues. From germline, CDR1 is SQVTM and CDR2 ANQGSEA. CDR3 DNA: TGCAGCGTTGAGAGGTCGGGGGGCGGAGATACGCAGTATTTT. Its translation is CSVERSGGGDTQYF.

The table lists this clonotype with a few counts. V usage is TRBV6-1 and J usage is TRBJ1-5, with a weak D call TRBD1 (5 bases). Germline-derived CDR1 and CDR2 are MNHNS and SASEGT. This CDR3 has 13 amino acids. V lost 9 bases and J lost 6, with 15 bases in between. The CDR3 DNA follows: TGTGCCAGTCTGTTGGGGCAAGGTCAGCCCCAGCATTTT. Translating gives CASLLGQGQPQHF.

The chain uses TRBV7-2 and TRBJ1-5, with TRBD1 identical over 8 bases. The V and J ends lost 3 bases and 4 bases, in that order; junction bases with no gene match: 8. CDR1 and CDR2 (germline): SGHTA, FQGNSA. This CDR3 region has 16 residues. CDR3 coding DNA: TGTGCCAGCAGCTTGCGTCCGGACAGGGAAAATCAGCCCCAGCATTTT. This codes for CASSLRPDRENQPQHF.

A remark on this clonotype: Lacking the conserved final phenylalanine or tryptophan, this CDR3 likely reflects a read error. This chain joins TRBV7-2 and TRBJ2-5; 8 nucleotides align to TRBD2. J was trimmed by 2 bases and V by 5 bases; bases with no gene match: 4. Germline CDR1 is SGHTA and CDR2 is FQGNSA. The CDR3 length is 14 residues. The CDR3 region is CASSLLAGQETQYV. The DNA of the CDR3 is TGTGCCAGCAGCCTTCTAGCGGGTCAAGAGACCCAGTACGTC.

This clonotype appeared a few times. The chain joins TRBV10-3 to TRBJ1-1; D is unclear. This CDR3 has 13 residues. CDR1 is ENHRY, CDR2 SYGVKD, per germline. V was cut by 5 bases and J by 1 base, with 8 bases left in between. The CDR3 sequence: CAISRAGNTEAFF. DNA for the CDR3: TGTGCCATCAGTCGAGCAGGGAACACTGAAGCTTTCTTT.

In this sample, this clonotype turned up a few times. This rearrangement joins TRBV5-1 to TRBJ2-7, with a weak D call TRBD1 (6 bases). The CDR3 length is 13 residues. Germline V gene lookup returns CDR1 SGHRS and CDR2 YFSETQ. V gave up 5 bases and J gave up 5 bases, with 14 bases separating them. The DNA for the CDR3 is TGCGCCAGCAGTAAGGGCTACAGGGACGAGCAGTACTTC. Translated: CASSKGYRDEQYF.

This clonotype occurred a few times. The genes are TRBV7-2 and TRBJ2-2; a weak D match, TRBD2 (6 bases). The CDR3 covers 12 residues. The V end lost 7 bases, the J end lost 7 bases, and 10 bases lay between the germline ends. In germline, CDR1 is SGHTA, CDR2 FQGNSA. CDR3 in DNA: TGTGCCAGCACACCGGAGGGCGGGGAGCTGTTTTTT. Its protein product is CASTPEGGELFF.

This clonotype has ten or more counts. The chain recombines TRBV5-5 with TRBJ2-5; possibly TRBD2 for D (5 bases). Germline lookup yields CDR1 SGHKS and CDR2 YYEKEE (reference sequence). The V and J ends lost 7 bases and 5 bases respectively, with 18 bases between them. This CDR3 has 14 amino acids. DNA for the CDR3: TGTGCCAGCGGAGTTGGGGAGAACGGTGAGACCCAGTACTTC. As protein: CASGVGENGETQYF.

The chain combines TRBV18 with TRBJ2-1, with a weak D call TRBD1 (5 bases). This CDR3 is 16 amino acids long. V lost 4 bases to trimming and J lost 5 bases, with 18 bases between them. The V gene's germline CDR1 is KGHSH and CDR2 LQKENI. The CDR3 coding sequence is TGTGCCAGCTCACGCGACCCATCGCCAGGGAACAATGAGCAGTTCTTC. This sequence encodes CASSRDPSPGNNEQFF.

In its sample, this clonotype was seen a few times. The CDR3 DNA is TGTGCCAGCAGTTACGGTGCAGGGATAGACTACACCTTC. Translating it yields CASSYGAGIDYTF. The V and J genes are TRBV6-5 and TRBJ1-2, with D tentatively TRBD1 (5 bases). The V end lost 2 bases, the J end lost 10 bases, and 14 bases lay between the germline ends. This CDR3 is 13 amino acids long. CDR1 and CDR2 (germline): MNHEY, SVGAGI.

This clonotype was counted a few times. The rearrangement joins TRBV2 to TRBJ2-3; TRBD2 aligns across 11 bases. CDR1 SNHLY and CDR2 FYNNEI come from the germline V gene. Trimming at V came to 6 bases and at J to 1 base, leaving 3 bases not matched to a gene. This CDR3 is 15 amino acids long. The CDR3 loop reads CASRISGGGTDTQYF. CDR3 DNA sequence: TGTGCCAGCAGGATTAGCGGGGGGGGCACAGATACGCAGTATTTT.

This clonotype occurred a few times. The CDR3 nucleotides read TGCGCCAGCAGCTTATGGGGGACAGGGGCTGTACCAGATACGCAGTATTTT. As protein: CASSLWGTGAVPDTQYF. V gene TRBV5-1 combines with J gene TRBJ2-3; TRBD1 aligns across 10 bases. The CDR3 consists of 17 residues. The V segment lost 2 bases and the J segment 4 bases; nucleotides outside the gene matches: 10. Germline V gene sequence: CDR1 SGHRS, CDR2 YFSETQ.

This clonotype was detected many times. The rearrangement uses TRBV5-1 and TRBJ2-5, with D perhaps being TRBD1 or TRBD2 (5 bases each). Germline V gene sequence: CDR1 SGHRS, CDR2 YFSETQ. Trimming removed 4 bases from V and 3 bases from J, with 13 bases in between. The CDR3 runs to 14 residues. The chain's CDR3 is CASSKTLGEETQYF. The CDR3 DNA reads as TGCGCCAGCAGCAAAACACTGGGGGAAGAGACCCAGTACTTC.

The gene calls are TRBV5-1 and TRBJ1-1; 7 bases map to TRBD1. V lost 0 bases and J lost 4; bases outside the gene matches: 6. The CDR3 covers 15 residues. Germline V lookup: CDR1 SGHRS, CDR2 YFSETQ. The CDR3 loop is CASSLGAGGLTEAFF. CDR3 DNA: TGCGCCAGCAGCTTGGGGGCAGGGGGACTCACTGAAGCTTTCTTT. The full variable domain, completed using reference TRBV5-1 and TRBJ1-1, is KAGVTQTPRYLIKTRGQQVTLSCSPISGHRSVSWYQQTPGQGLQFLFEYFSETQRNKGNFPGRFSGRQFSNSRSEMNVSTLELGDSALYLCASSLGAGGLTEAFFGQGTRLTVV.

The chain carries TRBV30 and TRBJ2-1; tentative D call: TRBD1 (6 bases). Trimming removed 0 bases at V and 9 bases at J, with 18 bases between. Germline V lookup: CDR1 GTSNPN, CDR2 SVGIG (reference sequence). This CDR3 comprises 15 residues. CDR3 residues: CAWSVLATEGGEQFF. CDR3 sequence (DNA): TGTGCCTGGAGTGTATTGGCAACCGAAGGGGGTGAGCAGTTCTTC.

The rearrangement joins TRBV7-9 to TRBJ2-4, with D uncertain. The J call is in doubt because the DNA end fits TRBJ2-7 better. Germline CDR1 SEHNR, CDR2 FQNEAQ (reference sequence). This CDR3 is 13 amino acids long. The CDR3 region is CASTPDGYYEQYF. The CDR3 DNA sequence: TGTGCCAGCACTCCGGACGGATACTACGAGCAGTACTTC.

This clonotype turned up a few times. The genes are TRBV3-1 and TRBJ2-1, with D perhaps TRBD2 (5 bases). Germline V gene data show CDR1 as LGHDT and CDR2 as YNNKEL (reference sequence). V was shortened by 3 bases and J by 3 bases, with 12 bases between the two germline ends. This CDR3 contains 15 residues. CDR3 DNA: TGTGCCAGCAGCCAGTCTAGCCACCGCTACAATGAGCAGTTCTTC. It yields the protein CASSQSSHRYNEQFF.

This clonotype was counted a few times. The V gene is TRBV20-1, the J gene TRBJ2-4, with D possibly matching TRBD2 (6 bases). The CDR3 spans 15 residues. Trimming shortened V by 0 bases and J by 5 bases, and 14 bases separated the two germline ends. CDR1 and CDR2 (germline): DFQATT, SNEGSKA (reference sequence). The CDR3 spells CSAREEDWGENIQYF. The DNA for the CDR3 is TGCAGTGCTAGAGAGGAGGACTGGGGGGAAAACATTCAGTACTTC.

This clonotype was observed at least ten times. J is TRBJ2-1 and V is TRBV5-1; a possible D gene is TRBD1 (6 bases). Trimming pared 2 bases from V and 7 bases from J, leaving 16 bases between. The germline V gene has CDR1 SGHRS and CDR2 YFSETQ. The CDR3 has 15 residues. The CDR3 sequence: CASSFTGRGGNEQFF. The CDR3, as DNA: TGCGCCAGCAGCTTCACAGGGCGAGGAGGTAATGAGCAGTTCTTC. Supplemented by reference TRBV5-1 and TRBJ2-1, the full variable domain reads KAGVTQTPRYLIKTRGQQVTLSCSPISGHRSVSWYQQTPGQGLQFLFEYFSETQRNKGNFPGRFSGRQFSNSRSEMNVSTLELGDSALYLCASSFTGRGGNEQFFGPGTRLTVL.

The rearrangement joins TRBV7-2 to TRBJ1-2; 8 bases are shared with TRBD1. The junction had 10 bases not matched to a gene; V was cut back by 5 bases and J by 5 bases. From germline, CDR1 is SGHTA and CDR2 FQGNSA. The CDR3 extends over 15 amino acids. CDR3 in DNA: TGTGCCAGCAGCGCGCAGGGGGCGCGGGGATATGGCTACACCTTC. This sequence encodes CASSAQGARGYGYTF.

There are a few counts of this clonotype. This rearrangement joins TRBV7-9 to TRBJ2-3; D not certain. Trimming took off 2 bases at V and 3 bases at J, with 9 bases between the two ends. This CDR3 has 14 amino acids. Germline loops: CDR1 SEHNR, CDR2 FQNEAQ (reference sequence). CDR3 amino acids: CASSLTHRTDTQYF. The CDR3 DNA reads as TGTGCCAGCAGCTTAACGCACAGAACAGATACGCAGTATTTT.

This clonotype was detected only a few times. This rearrangement joins TRBV6-1 to TRBJ2-3, with TRBD2 as a possible D gene (7 bases). Germline V lookup: CDR1 MNHNS, CDR2 SASEGT. The V end was cut by 7 bases, the J end by 6 bases, with 14 bases between. This CDR3 comprises 13 residues. The CDR3 DNA sequence: TGTGCCAGCAATTGGGGGGGCCCGGATACGCAGTATTTT. It translates to CASNWGGPDTQYF.

The chain has TRBV7-9 and TRBJ2-1; TRBD2 is a possible D gene (6 bases). Trimming took 1 base from V and 3 from J, leaving 7 bases between them. The CDR3 extends over 14 amino acids. CDR1 SEHNR and CDR2 FQNEAQ come from the germline V gene (reference sequence). The chain's CDR3 is CASSLGEDYNEQFF. CDR3 in DNA: TGTGCCAGCAGCTTAGGGGAGGACTACAATGAGCAGTTCTTC.

The chain is built from TRBV27 and TRBJ2-7, with a tentative D call TRBD1 (6 bases). This CDR3 is built from 15 residues. Trimming shortened V by 5 bases and J by 4 bases, and 18 bases separated the two germline ends. Germline V gene sequence: CDR1 MNHEY, CDR2 SMNVEV (reference sequence). The CDR3: CASSQQSRRGYEQYF. CDR3 DNA sequence: TGTGCCAGCAGTCAACAATCCCGAAGGGGGTACGAGCAGTACTTC.

In this sample, this clonotype turned up a few times. This chain connects TRBV5-1 to TRBJ1-2; unclear D gene. Trimming cost V 5 bases and J 4 bases, with 15 bases left between them. The CDR3 has 14 amino acids. Per germline, CDR1 SGHRS and CDR2 YFSETQ. CDR3 region: CASSRSDGVYGYTF. In nucleotides, the CDR3 is TGCGCCAGCAGTCGCTCCGACGGAGTCTATGGCTACACCTTC.

The chain combines TRBV5-8 with TRBJ2-1, with a possible D match to TRBD2 (6 bases). CDR3 length: 15 amino acids. V shed 1 base and J shed 4 bases, with 12 bases lying between them. The germline CDR1 and CDR2 sequences are SGHTS and YDEGEE. CDR3 loop: CASSLPGGRYNEQFF. Here the CDR3 DNA reads TGTGCCAGCAGCTTGCCCGGGGGACGGTACAATGAGCAGTTCTTC. The whole variable domain, filled in from reference TRBV5-8 and TRBJ2-1, reads EAGVTQSPTHLIKTRGQQATLRCSPISGHTSVYWYQQALGLGLQFLLWYDEGEERNRGNFPPRFSGRQFPNYSSELNVNALELEDSALYLCASSLPGGRYNEQFFGPGTRLTVL.

This clonotype was found many times. The chain carries TRBV24-1 and TRBJ2-5; the D is unclear. V was pared by 3 bases and J by 1 base, with 11 bases between. The germline CDR1 and CDR2 sequences are KGHDR and SFDVKD. The CDR3 consists of 15 residues. The CDR3 DNA reads TGTGCCACCAGTGATGGGGTGACCTTCCAAGAGACCCAGTACTTC. Translated: CATSDGVTFQETQYF.

As for this clonotype: The junction differs from germline at one of its ends, possibly a read error. The rearrangement links TRBV18 to TRBJ1-6, with D hard to call. CDR1 is KGHSH, CDR2 LQKENI, per germline. This CDR3 contains 12 residues. CDR3 sequence reads: CASSPRRAPPHF. CDR3 bases: TGTGCCAGCTCACCCCGGAGGGCACCCCCCCACTTT. Using reference TRBV18 and TRBJ1-6 for the parts outside the CDR3, the full variable domain is NAGVMQNPRHLVRRRGQEARLRCSPMKGHSHVYWYRQLPEEGLKFMVYLQKENIIDESGMPKERFSAEFPKEGPSILRIQQVVRGDSAAYFCASSPRRAPPHFGNGTRLTVT.

The CDR3 sequence: CASSYTRPGQGNEQYF. CDR3 DNA sequence: TGTGCCAGCAGTTACACCCGACCGGGACAGGGTAACGAGCAGTACTTC. The genes are TRBV6-5 and TRBJ2-7; 9 bases fit TRBD1. After removal of 2 bases from V and 5 bases from J, the junction contained 10 bases not matched to a gene. Per germline, CDR1 MNHEY and CDR2 SVGAGI. The CDR3 loop spans 16 amino acids.